This TCR beta chain was observed in a study of CD8+ T cells in alopecia areata. General study findings and limits: Among patients, TCR sharing was less clear than in mice, a difference possibly due in part to HLA diversity in the patient population.

V lost 0 bases and J 2 bases, leaving 11 bases between the germline ends. Germline CDR1 SQVTM, CDR2 ANQGSEA. The CDR3 sequence is 15 residues long. Points on this clone: Antigen: not known.

Stated treatment: oral pan-JAK inhibitor, 5-10 mg twice daily. Peripheral blood, together with lesional scalp punch biopsies, was collected from alopecia areata patients. After isolation, RNA underwent reverse transcription to generate cDNA as the sequencing template. Measured with immunoSEQ multiplex PCR; TCRdb has only the in-frame clones, and not every one. The sample carries 110,000 to 150,000 clones, 45% to 65% recorded once. The chain couples TRBV29-1 to TRBJ2-1, with TRBD1 as a possible D gene (5 bases). Sequencing used CD8+ T cells sorted from blood, obtained at week 4, from a patient treated with tofacitinib. This TCR derives from a human donor with alopecia areata. CDR3 DNA: TGCAGCGTTGAAGATCCCCAGGGTACCTACAATGAGCAGTTCTTC. It yields the protein CSVEDPQGTYNEQFF.